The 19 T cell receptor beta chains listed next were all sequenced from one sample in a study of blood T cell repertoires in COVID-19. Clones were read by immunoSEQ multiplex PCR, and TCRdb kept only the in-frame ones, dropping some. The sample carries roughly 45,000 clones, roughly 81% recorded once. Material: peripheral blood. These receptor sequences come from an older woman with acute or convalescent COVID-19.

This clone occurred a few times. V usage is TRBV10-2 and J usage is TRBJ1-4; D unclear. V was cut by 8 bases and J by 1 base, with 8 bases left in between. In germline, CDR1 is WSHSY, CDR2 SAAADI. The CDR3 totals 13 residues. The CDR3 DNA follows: TGCGCCAGCGCTTCGGGAACTAATGAAAAACTGTTTTTT. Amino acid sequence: CASASGTNEKLFF.

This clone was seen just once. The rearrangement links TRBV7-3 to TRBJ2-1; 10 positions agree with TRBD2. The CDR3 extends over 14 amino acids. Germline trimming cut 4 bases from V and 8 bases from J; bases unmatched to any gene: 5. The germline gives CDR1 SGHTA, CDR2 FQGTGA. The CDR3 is CASSSLAGVYEQFF. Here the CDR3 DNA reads TGTGCCAGCAGCTCTCTAGCGGGAGTCTATGAGCAGTTCTTC. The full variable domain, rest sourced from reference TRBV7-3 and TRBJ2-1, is GAGVSQTPSNKVTEKGKYVELRCDPISGHTALYWYRQSLGQGPEFLIYFQGTGAADDSGLPNDRFFAVRPEGSVSTLKIQRTERGDSAVYLCASSSLAGVYEQFFGPGTRLTVL.

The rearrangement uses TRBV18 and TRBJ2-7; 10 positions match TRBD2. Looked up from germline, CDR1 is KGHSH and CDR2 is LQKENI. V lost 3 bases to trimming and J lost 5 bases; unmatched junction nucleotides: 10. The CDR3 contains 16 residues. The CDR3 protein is CASSPIILAGTDEQYF. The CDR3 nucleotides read TGTGCCAGCTCACCTATAATACTAGCGGGAACTGACGAGCAGTACTTC.

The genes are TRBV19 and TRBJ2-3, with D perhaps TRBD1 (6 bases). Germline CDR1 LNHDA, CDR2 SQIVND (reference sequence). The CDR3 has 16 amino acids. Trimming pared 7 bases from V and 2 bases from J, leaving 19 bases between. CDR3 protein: CASKRGGRPTTDTQYF. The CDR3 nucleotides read TGTGCCAGTAAACGAGGGGGACGACCTACCACAGATACGCAGTATTTT.

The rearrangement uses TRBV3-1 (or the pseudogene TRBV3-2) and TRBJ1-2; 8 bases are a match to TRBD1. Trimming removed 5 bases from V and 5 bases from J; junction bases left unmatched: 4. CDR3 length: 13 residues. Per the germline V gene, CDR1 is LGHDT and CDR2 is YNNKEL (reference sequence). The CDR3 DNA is TGTGCCAGCAGCTCGGGACAGGCTTATGGCTACACCTTC. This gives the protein CASSSGQAYGYTF.

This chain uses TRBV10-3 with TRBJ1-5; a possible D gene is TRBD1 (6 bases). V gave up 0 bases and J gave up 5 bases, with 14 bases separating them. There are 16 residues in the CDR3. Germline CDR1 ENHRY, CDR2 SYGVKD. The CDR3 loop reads CAISESWGPGDQPQHF. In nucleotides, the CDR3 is TGTGCCATCAGTGAGTCGTGGGGGCCCGGGGATCAGCCCCAGCATTTT.

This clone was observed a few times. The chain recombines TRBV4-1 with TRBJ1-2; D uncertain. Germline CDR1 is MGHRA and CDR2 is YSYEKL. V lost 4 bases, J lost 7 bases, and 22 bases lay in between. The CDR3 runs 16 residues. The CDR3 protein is CASSLSGDLPMGGYTF. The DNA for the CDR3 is TGCGCCAGCAGCCTTAGCGGAGACCTCCCAATGGGTGGCTACACCTTC.

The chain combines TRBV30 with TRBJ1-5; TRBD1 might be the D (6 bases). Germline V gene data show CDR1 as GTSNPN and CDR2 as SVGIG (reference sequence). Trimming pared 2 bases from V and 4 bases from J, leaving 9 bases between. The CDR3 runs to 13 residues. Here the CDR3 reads CAWSPGANQPQHF. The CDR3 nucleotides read TGTGCCTGGAGTCCAGGGGCAAATCAGCCCCAGCATTTT.

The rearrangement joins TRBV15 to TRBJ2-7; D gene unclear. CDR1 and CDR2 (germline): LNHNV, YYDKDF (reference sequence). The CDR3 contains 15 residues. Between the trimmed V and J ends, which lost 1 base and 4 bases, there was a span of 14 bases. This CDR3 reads CATSRGFRGAYEQYF. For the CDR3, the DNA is TGTGCCACCAGCAGAGGTTTCCGCGGCGCTTACGAGCAGTACTTC. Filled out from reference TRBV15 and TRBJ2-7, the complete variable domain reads DAMVIQNPRYQVTQFGKPVTLSCSQTLNHNVMYWYQQKSSQAPKLLFHYYDKDFNNEADTPDNFQSRRPNTSFCFLDIRSPGLGDTAMYLCATSRGFRGAYEQYFGPGTRLTVT.

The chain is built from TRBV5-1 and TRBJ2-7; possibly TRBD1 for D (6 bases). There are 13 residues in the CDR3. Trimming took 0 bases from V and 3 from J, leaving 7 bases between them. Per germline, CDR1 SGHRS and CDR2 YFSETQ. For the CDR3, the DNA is TGCGCCAGCAGCTTGGACAGGGACTACGAGCAGTACTTC. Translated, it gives CASSLDRDYEQYF.

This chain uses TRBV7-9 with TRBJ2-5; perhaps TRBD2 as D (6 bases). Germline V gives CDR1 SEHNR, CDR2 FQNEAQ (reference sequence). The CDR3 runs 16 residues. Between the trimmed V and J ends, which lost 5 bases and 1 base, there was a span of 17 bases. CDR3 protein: CASSPTGASVQETQYF. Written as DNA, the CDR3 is TGTGCCAGCAGCCCGACCGGGGCTAGCGTCCAAGAGACCCAGTACTTC.

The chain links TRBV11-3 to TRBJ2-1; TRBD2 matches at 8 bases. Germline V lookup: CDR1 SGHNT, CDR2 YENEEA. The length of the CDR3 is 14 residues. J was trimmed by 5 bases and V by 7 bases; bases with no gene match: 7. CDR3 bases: TGTGCCAGCACCCGGGAGGGTGTCGACAATGAGCAGTTCTTC. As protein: CASTREGVDNEQFF.

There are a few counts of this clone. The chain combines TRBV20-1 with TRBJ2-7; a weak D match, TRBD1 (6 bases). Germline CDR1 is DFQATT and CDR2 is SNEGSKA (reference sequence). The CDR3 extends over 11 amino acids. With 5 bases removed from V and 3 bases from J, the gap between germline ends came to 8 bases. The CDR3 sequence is CSAPDSYEQYF. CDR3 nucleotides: TGCAGTGCTCCGGACAGCTACGAGCAGTACTTC.

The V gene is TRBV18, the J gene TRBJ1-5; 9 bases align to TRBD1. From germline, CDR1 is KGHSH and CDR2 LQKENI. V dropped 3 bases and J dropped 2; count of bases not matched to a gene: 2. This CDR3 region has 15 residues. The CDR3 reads CASSPGQGRNQPQHF. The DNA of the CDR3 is TGTGCCAGCTCACCCGGACAGGGGCGCAATCAGCCCCAGCATTTT.

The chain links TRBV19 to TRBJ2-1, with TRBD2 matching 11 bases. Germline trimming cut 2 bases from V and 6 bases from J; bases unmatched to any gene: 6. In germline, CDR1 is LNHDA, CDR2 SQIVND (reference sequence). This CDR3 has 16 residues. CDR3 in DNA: TGTGCCAGTAGTATACCTCGAACTAGCGGGAGCAATGAGCAGTTCTTC. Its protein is CASSIPRTSGSNEQFF.

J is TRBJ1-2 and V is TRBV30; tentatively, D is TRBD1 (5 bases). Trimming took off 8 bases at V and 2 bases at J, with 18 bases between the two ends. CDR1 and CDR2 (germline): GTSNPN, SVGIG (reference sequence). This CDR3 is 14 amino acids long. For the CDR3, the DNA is TGTGCCCGGCCCCCCGGGGGTTCCAACTATGGCTACACCTTC. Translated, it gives CARPPGGSNYGYTF.

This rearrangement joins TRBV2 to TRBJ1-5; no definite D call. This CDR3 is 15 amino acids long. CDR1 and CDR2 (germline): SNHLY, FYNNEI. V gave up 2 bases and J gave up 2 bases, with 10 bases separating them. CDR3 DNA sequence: TGTGCCAGCAGTGAAAGGACTTATGGCAATCAGCCCCAGCATTTT. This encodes CASSERTYGNQPQHF.

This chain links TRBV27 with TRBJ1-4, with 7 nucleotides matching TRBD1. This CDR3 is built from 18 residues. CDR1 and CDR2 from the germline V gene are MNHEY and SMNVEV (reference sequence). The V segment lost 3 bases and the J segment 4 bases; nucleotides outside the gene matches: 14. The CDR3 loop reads CASSFLSSRGQGNEKLFF. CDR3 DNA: TGTGCCAGCAGTTTCCTTTCTTCTAGGGGGCAGGGTAATGAAAAACTGTTTTTT.

The CDR3 loop reads CASTNRATSGNTIYF. The CDR3 DNA reads as TGTGCCAGTACTAACAGGGCTACCTCTGGAAACACCATATATTTT. The chain combines TRBV19 with TRBJ1-3; TRBD1 might be the D (6 bases). V dropped 7 bases and J dropped 0 bases, with 13 bases sitting between them. This CDR3 spans 15 amino acids. CDR1 and CDR2 from the germline V gene are LNHDA and SQIVND (reference sequence).